These T cell receptor beta chains were read from a single sample in a study of cytomegalovirus exposure and HLA in healthy donors. Clones were read by immunoSEQ multiplex PCR, and TCRdb kept only the in-frame ones, dropping some. The sample includes about 170,000 clones, around 76% of them seen just once. The sequencing input was PBMCs. The receptors stem from a man aged 40-49 years in good health and CMV-seropositive. The CDR3 runs from the conserved cysteine through the conserved F or W. A D gene is named only where the DNA matches it firmly. The size entry is marked missing in some rows and otherwise reads once, few, many or a size class.

D,size,J,V,CDR3,DNA
NA,few,TRBJ1-2,TRBV19,CASSIEWRLGVYTF,TGTGCCAGTAGTATAGAGTGGAGGCTTGGAGTCTACACCTTC
NA,NA,TRBJ1-2,TRBV18,CASSPGGWDGYTF,TGTGCCAGCTCACCGGGAGGTTGGGATGGCTACACCTTC
NA,NA,TRBJ2-7,TRBV19,CASSIGPGAYEQYF,TGTGCCAGTAGTATAGGCCCCGGGGCCTACGAGCAGTACTTC
NA,many,TRBJ1-5,TRBV14,CASSQGTGSNQPQHF,TGTGCCAGCAGCCAGGGCACTGGGAGCAATCAGCCCCAGCATTTT
NA,NA,TRBJ1-1,TRBV15,CATSRVPRGKNTEAFF,TGTGCCACCAGCAGAGTCCCCCGGGGGAAGAACACTGAAGCTTTCTTT
NA,NA,TRBJ1-1,TRBV7-9,CASSQGAGKFTEAFF,TGTGCCAGCAGCCAAGGGGCGGGGAAGTTCACTGAAGCTTTCTTT
NA,NA,TRBJ1-1,TRBV12-5,CASGLALMSEAFF,TGTGCTAGTGGTTTAGCCCTTATGTCAGAAGCTTTCTTT
TRBD1,NA,TRBJ1-1,TRBV4-1,CASSHPGQSTEAFF,TGCGCCAGCAGCCACCCGGGACAGAGCACTGAAGCTTTCTTT
NA,NA,TRBJ2-5,TRBV11-2,CASSATGGATETQYF,TGTGCCAGCAGCGCCACAGGGGGGGCAACAGAGACCCAGTACTTC
TRBD1,few,TRBJ2-2,TRBV9,CASARTGRTGELFF,TGTGCCAGCGCCCGGACAGGGAGGACCGGGGAGCTGTTTTTT
NA,NA,TRBJ2-3,TRBV21-1,CASSASTQYF,TGTGCCAGCAGCGCCAGTACGCAGTATTTT
NA,few,TRBJ1-1,TRBV6-4,CASSQEGGDTEAFF,TGTGCCAGCAGTCAGGAGGGAGGGGACACTGAAGCTTTCTTT
NA,NA,TRBJ1-1,TRBV4-1,CASSQDPQRQEAFF,TGCGCCAGCAGCCAAGATCCCCAGAGACAGGAAGCTTTCTTT
NA,NA,TRBJ2-5,TRBV4-3,CASSPGARYQETQYF,TGCGCCAGCAGCCCCGGAGCCCGGTACCAAGAGACCCAGTACTTC
TRBD1,NA,TRBJ2-3,TRBV5-1,CASSTWDSPGDTQYF,TGCGCCAGCAGCACCTGGGACAGCCCGGGGGATACGCAGTATTTT
TRBD1,NA,TRBJ1-2,TRBV6-6,CASSYTIRGDYGYTF,TGTGCCAGCAGTTACACAATCAGGGGGGACTATGGCTACACCTTC
TRBD1,NA,TRBJ2-7,TRBV5-6,CASSKGQTDEQYF,TGTGCCAGCAGCAAGGGACAGACCGACGAGCAGTACTTC
TRBD2,NA,TRBJ2-1,TRBV5-1,CASSPYGTGLAGGLGEQFF,TGCGCCAGCAGCCCGTACGGGACTGGACTAGCGGGCGGACTGGGTGAGCAGTTCTTC
TRBD2,NA,TRBJ2-2,TRBV9,CASSVSGGTYTGELFF,TGTGCCAGCAGCGTAAGCGGGGGGACATACACCGGGGAGCTGTTTTTT
NA,NA,TRBJ1-1,TRBV30,CAWSVLGPGIIGAFF,TGTGCCTGGAGTGTACTCGGGCCAGGGATCATTGGGGCTTTCTTT
TRBD2,NA,TRBJ2-3,TRBV7-6,CASSLARGRGTDTQYF,TGTGCCAGCAGCTTAGCCCGGGGGAGGGGCACAGATACGCAGTATTTT
TRBD1,NA,TRBJ1-5,TRBV7-6,CASSLGQGINQPQHF,TGTGCCAGCAGCTTGGGACAGGGGATTAATCAGCCCCAGCATTTT
NA,NA,TRBJ2-5,TRBV4-1,CASSQGTVEETQYF,TGCGCCAGCAGCCAAGGGACAGTAGAAGAGACCCAGTACTTC
NA,NA,TRBJ2-3,TRBV4-3,CASSRGQSTDTQYF,TGCGCCAGCAGCCGCGGACAGAGCACAGATACGCAGTATTTT
TRBD2,NA,TRBJ2-7,TRBV10-3,CAISLAGGSSYEQYF,TGTGCCATCAGTCTAGCGGGGGGAAGCTCCTACGAGCAGTACTTC
TRBD1,NA,TRBJ1-2,TRBV4-3,CASSQTGGRGYTF,TGCGCCAGCAGCCAAACAGGGGGCCGGGGTTACACCTTC
NA,NA,TRBJ2-7,TRBV11-2,CASSVVGAPYEQYF,TGTGCCAGCAGCGTCGTTGGGGCACCCTACGAGCAGTACTTC
NA,NA,TRBJ1-6,TRBV7-2,CASSLVPQRGGNSPLHF,TGTGCCAGCAGCTTAGTCCCACAACGGGGAGGTAATTCACCCCTCCACTTT
NA,NA,TRBJ1-1,TRBV6-6,CASSEIGRGTEAFF,TGTGCCAGCAGTGAGATTGGGAGGGGTACTGAAGCTTTCTTT
TRBD2,NA,TRBJ2-7,TRBV7-2,CASSREEGYEQYF,TGTGCCAGCAGCCGGGAGGAGGGCTACGAGCAGTACTTC
TRBD2,NA,TRBJ2-5,TRBV2,CASNRLAGKETQYF,TGTGCCAGCAACCGACTAGCGGGAAAAGAGACCCAGTACTTC
TRBD1,NA,TRBJ1-4,TRBV4-3,CASSPRTGANEKLFF,TGCGCCAGCAGCCCCCGGACAGGGGCGAATGAAAAACTGTTTTTT
TRBD1,NA,TRBJ2-2,TRBV18,CASSPLGGANTGELFF,TGTGCCAGCTCACCACTAGGGGGCGCAAACACCGGGGAGCTGTTTTTT
NA,NA,TRBJ1-1,TRBV7-2,CASSLVIGGEAFF,TGTGCCAGCAGCTTAGTGATCGGGGGTGAAGCTTTCTTT
TRBD1,NA,TRBJ1-5,TRBV2,CASRGYRGRTQPQHF,TGTGCCAGCAGGGGATACAGGGGGCGAACTCAGCCCCAGCATTTT
NA,NA,TRBJ2-3,TRBV7-9,CASSLKLAQDTQYF,TGTGCCAGCAGCTTAAAACTAGCCCAAGATACGCAGTATTTT
NA,NA,TRBJ2-3,TRBV7-9,CASSSRRAKTDTQYF,TGTGCCAGCAGCTCGCGCAGGGCGAAAACAGATACGCAGTATTTT
NA,NA,TRBJ1-5,TRBV6-6,CASSLSGGSNQPQHF,TGTGCCAGCAGCCTCTCCGGGGGGAGCAATCAGCCCCAGCATTTT
TRBD2,NA,TRBJ2-2,TRBV4-1,CASSTTAGPGTGELFF,TGCGCCAGCAGCACTACAGCGGGGCCGGGCACCGGGGAGCTGTTTTTT
NA,NA,TRBJ2-3,TRBV13,CASSLAKPDTQYF,TGTGCCAGCAGCTTAGCCAAGCCAGATACGCAGTATTTT
NA,NA,TRBJ2-7,TRBV7-2,CASSLGGSTGYPYEQYF,TGTGCCAGCAGCTTAGGGGGCTCGACAGGTTATCCCTACGAGCAGTACTTC
NA,few,TRBJ1-2,TRBV29-1,CRWGRVGNYGYTF,TGCAGGTGGGGCAGGGTAGGTAACTATGGCTACACCTTC
TRBD1,few,TRBJ1-4,TRBV27,CASKAGTGGEKLFF,TGTGCCAGCAAGGCCGGGACAGGGGGCGAAAAACTGTTTTTT
TRBD2,NA,TRBJ2-7,TRBV5-6,CASITSGGADEQYF,TGTGCCAGCATCACTAGCGGGGGGGCGGACGAGCAGTACTTC
NA,NA,TRBJ1-3,TRBV9,CASSAIGLNSGNTIYF,TGTGCCAGCAGCGCCATAGGACTTAACTCTGGAAACACCATATATTTT
TRBD1,NA,TRBJ2-7,TRBV6-5,CASSWGTGGTYEQYF,TGTGCCAGCAGTTGGGGGACAGGGGGCACCTACGAGCAGTACTTC
TRBD2,NA,TRBJ2-1,TRBV6-4,CASSDSTSGGAGEQFF,TGTGCCAGCAGTGACTCGACTAGCGGGGGGGCGGGTGAGCAGTTCTTC
NA,NA,TRBJ2-7,TRBV4-3,CASSVDSYSYEQYF,TGCGCCAGCAGCGTGGACAGTTACTCCTACGAGCAGTACTTC
NA,NA,TRBJ2-7,TRBV4-2,CASSHDRTPTYEQYF,TGTGCCAGCAGCCATGACCGGACTCCCACCTACGAGCAGTACTTC
NA,NA,TRBJ2-2,TRBV9,CASSVDIGELFF,TGTGCCAGCAGCGTAGATATCGGGGAGCTGTTTTTT
NA,NA,TRBJ1-3,TRBV4-1,CASSQDPEGGLGNTIYF,TGCGCCAGCAGCCAAGACCCAGAGGGGGGGCTCGGAAACACCATATATTTT
NA,NA,TRBJ2-2,TRBV6-1,CASKLTGLWELFF,TGTGCCAGCAAGCTCACAGGGTTGTGGGAGCTGTTTTTT
TRBD1,NA,TRBJ1-3,TRBV18,CASSARQGAAGNTIYF,TGTGCCAGCTCAGCGAGACAGGGGGCGGCAGGAAACACCATATATTTT
NA,NA,TRBJ2-7,TRBV7-2,CASSPHTGYEQYF,TGTGCCAGCAGCCCTCACACGGGCTACGAGCAGTACTTC
NA,NA,TRBJ1-6,TRBV19,CASSIGRNTFGSYNSPLHF,TGTGCCAGTAGTATAGGTCGCAACACTTTCGGGTCCTATAATTCACCCCTCCACTTT